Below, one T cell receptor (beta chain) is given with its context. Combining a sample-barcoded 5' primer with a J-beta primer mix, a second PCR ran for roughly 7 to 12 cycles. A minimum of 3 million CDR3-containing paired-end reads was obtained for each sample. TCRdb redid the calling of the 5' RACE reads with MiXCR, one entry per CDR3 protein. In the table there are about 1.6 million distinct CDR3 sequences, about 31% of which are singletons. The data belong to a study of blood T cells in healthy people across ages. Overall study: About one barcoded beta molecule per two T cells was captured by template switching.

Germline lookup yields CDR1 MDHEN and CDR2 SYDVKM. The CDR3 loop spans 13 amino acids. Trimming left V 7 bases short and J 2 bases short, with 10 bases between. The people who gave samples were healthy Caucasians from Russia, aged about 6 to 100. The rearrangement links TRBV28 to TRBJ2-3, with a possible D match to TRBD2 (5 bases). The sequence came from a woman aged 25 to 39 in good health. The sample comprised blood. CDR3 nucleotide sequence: TGTGCCAGCAAAGGGAGAAACACAGATACGCAGTATTTT. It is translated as CASKGRNTDTQYF.